This TCR beta chain was identified during a study of blood T cell repertoires in COVID-19. Background on the study: COVID-19 samples from acute and convalescent phases originated in the United States, Italy and Spain.

CDR1 is LGHNA and CDR2 is YSLEER in the germline V gene. The CDR3 length is 16 residues. Losses at the gene ends were 0 bases for V and 1 base for J; bases not matched to a gene: 5. Profiling relied on immunoSEQ multiplex PCR, and the TCRdb table lists in-frame clones only, not all of them. The table lists 100,000 to 150,000 clones, 85% of them singletons. This TCR came from a man aged 80 or over with active or convalescent COVID-19. J is TRBJ1-2 and V is TRBV4-3; 7 nucleotides match TRBD1. Sequenced sample: peripheral blood. Written as DNA, the CDR3 is TGCGCCAGCAGCCAAGATTGGGGACAGAATAACTATGGCTACACCTTC. Its protein is CASSQDWGQNNYGYTF.